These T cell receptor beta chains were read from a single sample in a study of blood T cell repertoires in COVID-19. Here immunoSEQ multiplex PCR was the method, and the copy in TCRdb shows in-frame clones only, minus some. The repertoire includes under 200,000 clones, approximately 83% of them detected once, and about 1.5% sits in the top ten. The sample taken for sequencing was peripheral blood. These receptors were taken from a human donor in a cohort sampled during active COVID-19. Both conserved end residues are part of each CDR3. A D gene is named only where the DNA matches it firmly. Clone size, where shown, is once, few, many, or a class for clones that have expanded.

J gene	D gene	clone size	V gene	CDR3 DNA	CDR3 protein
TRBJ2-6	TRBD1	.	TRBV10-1	TGCGCCAGCAGTGCAGGGGGTCCCTCCTCTGGGGCCAACGTCCTGACTTTC	CASSAGGPSSGANVLTF
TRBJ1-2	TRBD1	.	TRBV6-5	TGTGCCAGCATTAAGACAGGGCAGGATGGCTACACCTTC	CASIKTGQDGYTF
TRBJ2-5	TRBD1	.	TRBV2	TGTGCCAGCAGTGAAAGGAAGGGACAGGGTCGGGAGACCCAGTACTTC	CASSERKGQGRETQYF
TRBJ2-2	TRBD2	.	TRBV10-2	TGCGCCAGCACCAAACCGGGACTAGCGGGTAACACCGGGGAGCTGTTTTTT	CASTKPGLAGNTGELFF
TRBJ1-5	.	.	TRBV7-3	TGTGCCAGCAGCTTTGTGGGCGCCGGGCCCCAGCATTTT	CASSFVGAGPQHF
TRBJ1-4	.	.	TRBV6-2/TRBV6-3	TGTGCCAGCAGTTATCCTCGGGTGACAGCGCAAGGCCAGGCAACTAATGAAAAACTGTTTTTT	CASSYPRVTAQGQATNEKLFF
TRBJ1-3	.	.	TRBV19	TGTGCCAGTAGTGACAGTGCAAGCTCTGGAAACACCATATATTTT	CASSDSASSGNTIYF
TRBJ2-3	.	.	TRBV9	TGTGCCAGCAGCGTAGGAGGAGGGAGCACAGATACGCAGTATTTT	CASSVGGGSTDTQYF
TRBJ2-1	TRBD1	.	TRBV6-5	TGTGCCAGCAGACCGGGGACAGCCTACAATGAGCAGTTCTTC	CASRPGTAYNEQFF
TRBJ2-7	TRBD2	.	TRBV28	TGTGCCAGCAGTTTAGGGGCTAGCGGGATCGACGAGCAGTACTTC	CASSLGASGIDEQYF
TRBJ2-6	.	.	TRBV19	TGTGCCAGCACCCCCCCCGGGTACGGGGCCAACGTCCTGACTTTC	CASTPPGYGANVLTF
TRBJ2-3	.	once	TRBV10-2	TGCGCCAGCAGTGTAGGCAGGGATCGAACAGATACGCAGTATTTT	CASSVGRDRTDTQYF
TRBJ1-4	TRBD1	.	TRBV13	TGTGCCAGCAGCACAGGGGTCCTTAATGAAAAACTGTTTTTT	CASSTGVLNEKLFF
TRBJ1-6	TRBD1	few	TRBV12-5	TGTGCTAGTGGTTTGGCCGGGACAGGGGGAGGATTGTATAATTCACCCCTCCACTTT	CASGLAGTGGGLYNSPLHF
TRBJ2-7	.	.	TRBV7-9	TGTGCCAGCAGCGTCAGGGGGGAAGAGCAGTACTTC	CASSVRGEEQYF
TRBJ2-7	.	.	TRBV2	TGTGCCAGCAGTGCTGTCTACGAGCAGTACTTC	CASSAVYEQYF
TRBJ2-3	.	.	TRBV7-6	TGTGCCAGCAGCTTAAGCGGGTCCCGCACAGATACGCAGTATTTT	CASSLSGSRTDTQYF
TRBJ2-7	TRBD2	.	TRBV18	TGTGCCAGCTCACTAAACGCCGGGACTAGCGGGAGTCCTACGAAGCAGTACTTC	CASSLNAGTSGSPTKQYF
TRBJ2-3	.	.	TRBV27	TGTGCCAGCAGCCTCAGCGGCAGCTCCATTAGGCTGTATTTT	CASSLSGSSIRLYF
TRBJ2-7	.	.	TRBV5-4	TGTGCCAGCAGCCCCGACAGGGAGGTCGAGCAGTACTTC	CASSPDREVEQYF
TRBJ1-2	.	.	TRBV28	TGTGCCAGCAGTAGTCCAGGGGATGGCTACACCTTC	CASSSPGDGYTF
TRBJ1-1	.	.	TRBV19	TGTGCCAGTAGTACTGACAGGTGGAGTGAAGCTTTCTTT	CASSTDRWSEAFF
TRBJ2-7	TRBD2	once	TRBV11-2	TGTGCCAGCAGGGGCGGGAGCTCCTACGAGCAGTACTTC	CASRGGSSYEQYF
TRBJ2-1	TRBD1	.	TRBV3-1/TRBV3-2	TGTGCCAGCAGCCAAGTCACAGGGGGAGAGCAGTTCTTC	CASSQVTGGEQFF
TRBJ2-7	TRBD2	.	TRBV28	TGTGCCAGCAGTTTAGCAGGACTAGCCGCTACGAGAAACGAGCAGTACTTC	CASSLAGLAATRNEQYF
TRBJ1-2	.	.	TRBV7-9	TGTGCCAGCAGCTCGAACAGGAGCCATAACTATGGCTACACCTTC	CASSSNRSHNYGYTF
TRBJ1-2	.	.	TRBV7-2	TGTGCCAGCAGCCCCCCGGGACAAGGCTATGGCTACACCTTC	CASSPPGQGYGYTF
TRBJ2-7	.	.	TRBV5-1	TGCGCAAGCAGGGCAACCTACGAGCAGTACTTC	CASRATYEQYF
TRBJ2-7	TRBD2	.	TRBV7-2	TGTGCCAGCAGCTTTCTAGCGGGAGGATCGAGGGAGCAGTACTTC	CASSFLAGGSREQYF
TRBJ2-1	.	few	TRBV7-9	TGTGCCAGCAGCTTAGGACTTTACTACAATGAGCAGTTCTTC	CASSLGLYYNEQFF
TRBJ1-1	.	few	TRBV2	TGTGCCAGCAGAGAGACAGTCAGCCATGAAGCTTTCTTT	CASRETVSHEAFF
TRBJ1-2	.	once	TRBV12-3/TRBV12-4	TGTGCCAGCACCCTCGTCGGGTGGGATGGCTACACCTTC	CASTLVGWDGYTF
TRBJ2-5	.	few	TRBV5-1	TGCGCCAGCAGCTTCAGACAGACACAAGAGACCCAGTACTTC	CASSFRQTQETQYF
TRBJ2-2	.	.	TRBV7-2	TGTGCCAGCAGCTGGCTAGCGCCGAACACCGGGGAGCTGTTTTTT	CASSWLAPNTGELFF
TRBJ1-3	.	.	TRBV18	TGTGCCAGCTCACCTCAACTCGGGGAATCTGGAAACACCATATATTTT	CASSPQLGESGNTIYF
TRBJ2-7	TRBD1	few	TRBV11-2	TGTGCCAGCAGCTCTGGGACAGGAGCCGAGCAGTACTTC	CASSSGTGAEQYF
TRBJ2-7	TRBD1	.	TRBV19	TGTGCCAGTAGTTCCCAGGGGGCGGGCGAGCAGTACTTC	CASSSQGAGEQYF
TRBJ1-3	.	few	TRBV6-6	TGTGCCAGCAGTCTTGGACAGCCGGGGGGAAACACCATATATTTT	CASSLGQPGGNTIYF
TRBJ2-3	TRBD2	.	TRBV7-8	TGTGCCAGCAGCTTAGCCCCGTTAGCGGGGCTCAGCACAGATACGCAGTATTTT	CASSLAPLAGLSTDTQYF
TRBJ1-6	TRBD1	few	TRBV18	TGTGCCAGCTCGGCCGGGACAGGGAACTCACCCCTCCACTTT	CASSAGTGNSPLHF
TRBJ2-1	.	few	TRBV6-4	TGTGCCAGCAGTGAAGCGGCCTACAATGAGCAGTTCTTC	CASSEAAYNEQFF
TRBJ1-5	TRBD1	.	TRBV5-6	TGTGCCAGCAGCTTGGCTTCGTCAGGGGGCGGTAAGCCCCAGCATTTT	CASSLASSGGGKPQHF
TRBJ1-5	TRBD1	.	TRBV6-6	TGTGCCAGCAGTCAACAGACAGGGTATAGCAATCAGCCCCAGCATTTT	CASSQQTGYSNQPQHF
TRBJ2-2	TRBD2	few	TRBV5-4	TGTGCCAGCAGCTTGGGGGGACTAGCGGGAGAGATCGGGGAGCTGTTTTTT	CASSLGGLAGEIGELFF
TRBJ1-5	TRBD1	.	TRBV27	TGTGCCAGCAGTTTATCATTTCGTACAGGGGGAAGGAATCAGCCCCAGCATTTT	CASSLSFRTGGRNQPQHF